These T cell receptor beta chains were read from a single sample in a study of T cell responses to AZD1222 COVID-19 vaccine. TCRdb's copy holds only in-frame clones and misses some; the assay was immunoSEQ multiplex PCR. The sample has around 200,000 clones, 90% to 95% seen once. The sequences come from peripheral blood, collected 28 days after the second AZD1222 dose. These receptor sequences come from an adult who received the AZD1222 COVID-19 vaccine. Each CDR3 is given with its conserved first and last residue. A D gene is named only where the DNA matches it firmly. Where a row states a size, it is once, few, many or the class of an expanded clone; other rows omit it.

V gene	J gene	D gene	clone size	CDR3 protein	CDR3 DNA
TRBV27	TRBJ1-6	.	.	CASSSSLRQTGYSPLHF	TGTGCCAGCAGTAGTTCACTCCGGCAAACGGGGTATTCACCCCTCCACTTT
TRBV7-2	TRBJ2-7	.	.	CASSSAVPREQYF	TGTGCCAGCAGCTCGGCGGTCCCCCGCGAGCAGTACTTC
TRBV12-3/TRBV12-4	TRBJ1-1	TRBD1	.	CASSTTGDTEAFF	TGTGCCAGCAGTACCACAGGGGACACTGAAGCTTTCTTT
TRBV6-1	TRBJ1-3	.	.	CASSEARGGHPGNTIYF	TGTGCCAGCAGTGAAGCGCGGGGGGGACACCCTGGAAACACCATATATTTT
TRBV7-2	TRBJ1-1	.	.	CASSLDMFGGTNTEAFF	TGTGCCAGCAGCTTAGATATGTTTGGCGGAACGAACACTGAAGCTTTCTTT
TRBV25-1	TRBJ1-4	TRBD1	.	CASSEQGVANEKLFF	TGTGCCAGCAGTGAACAGGGGGTAGCTAATGAAAAACTGTTTTTT
TRBV4-3	TRBJ1-1	.	.	CASSPEAGNTEAFF	TGCGCCAGCAGCCCAGAGGCAGGAAACACTGAAGCTTTCTTT
TRBV28	TRBJ1-5	.	.	CASSPGPRPQHF	TGTGCCAGCAGTCCAGGTCCCCGGCCCCAGCATTTT
TRBV19	TRBJ2-7	TRBD1	.	CASRLIGTGVYEQYF	TGTGCCAGCCGCCTCATCGGGACAGGGGTCTACGAGCAGTACTTC
TRBV5-1	TRBJ1-1	.	.	CASKRSVAVVNTEAFF	TGCGCCAGCAAGAGATCGGTCGCCGTGGTGAACACTGAAGCTTTCTTT
TRBV28	TRBJ1-1	.	.	CASSLYTEAFF	TGTGCCAGCAGTTTGTATACTGAAGCTTTCTTT
TRBV7-2	TRBJ2-7	.	few	CASSKTYEQYF	TGTGCCAGCAGCAAAACCTACGAGCAGTACTTC
TRBV7-9	TRBJ1-3	.	.	CASSLTGSTGNTIYF	TGTGCCAGCAGCCTTACAGGGTCTACAGGAAACACCATATATTTT
TRBV12-3/TRBV12-4	TRBJ1-2	TRBD1	.	CASRPGQGYGYTF	TGTGCCAGCAGACCTGGACAGGGGTATGGCTACACCTTC
TRBV2	TRBJ1-4	.	.	CASSWLSTNEKLFF	TGTGCCAGCAGTTGGTTATCAACTAATGAAAAACTGTTTTTT
TRBV12-3/TRBV12-4	TRBJ1-1	.	.	CASSLKMNTEAFF	TGTGCCAGCAGTTTGAAGATGAACACTGAAGCTTTCTTT
TRBV2	TRBJ2-1	.	.	CASSARVGSYNEQFF	TGTGCCAGCAGTGCACGGGTTGGCTCCTACAATGAGCAGTTCTTC
TRBV4-3	TRBJ2-7	TRBD1	.	CASSQGLGQFPYEQYF	TGCGCCAGCAGCCAAGGCTTGGGACAGTTCCCCTACGAGCAGTACTTC
TRBV14	TRBJ2-7	.	.	CASSSPTGRSSYEQYF	TGTGCCAGCAGCTCCCCAACGGGGCGGAGCTCCTACGAGCAGTACTTC
TRBV7-2	TRBJ1-4	.	.	CASSLVVGVYEKLFF	TGTGCCAGCAGCTTAGTTGTGGGTGTGTATGAAAAACTGTTTTTT
TRBV30	TRBJ2-7	.	.	CAWSVGDEQYF	TGTGCCTGGAGTGTCGGCGACGAGCAGTACTTC
TRBV18	TRBJ2-7	.	.	CASSLGYGVEGYEQYF	TGTGCCAGCTCACTAGGTTACGGGGTAGAGGGCTACGAGCAGTACTTC
TRBV6-6	TRBJ1-4	.	.	CASSYSMTATNEKLFF	TGTGCCAGCAGTTACTCTATGACTGCAACTAATGAAAAACTGTTTTTT
TRBV18	TRBJ1-1	TRBD1	.	CASSPGQGTEAFF	TGTGCCAGCTCACCGGGACAGGGTACTGAAGCTTTCTTT
TRBV27	TRBJ1-4	.	.	CARTGRGGTNEKLFF	TGTGCCAGGACAGGCCGGGGGGGAACTAATGAAAAACTGTTTTTT
TRBV5-6	TRBJ2-1	.	.	CASSLGQGYNEQFF	TGTGCCAGCAGCTTGGGCCAGGGATACAATGAGCAGTTCTTC
TRBV5-1	TRBJ2-3	.	.	CASSLSPSTDTQYF	TGCGCCAGCAGCTTAAGTCCTAGCACAGATACGCAGTATTTT
TRBV15	TRBJ2-2	.	.	CATSRVPLARSNTGELFF	TGTGCCACCAGCAGAGTTCCCTTAGCTAGATCGAACACCGGGGAGCTGTTTTTT
TRBV3-1/TRBV3-2	TRBJ2-2	.	.	CASSQVYANTGELFF	TGTGCCAGCAGCCAAGTTTACGCGAACACCGGGGAGCTGTTTTTT
TRBV12-3/TRBV12-4	TRBJ2-1	.	.	CAVQEGTNEQFF	TGTGCCGTACAGGAGGGGACGAATGAGCAGTTCTTC
TRBV27	TRBJ2-3	TRBD2	.	CASSEISPTSGLIRGGTDTQYF	TGTGCCAGCAGCGAAATATCGCCGACTAGCGGGCTCATCCGGGGGGGCACAGATACGCAGTATTTT
TRBV4-3	TRBJ2-7	TRBD2	.	CASSQEWRGSYEQYF	TGCGCCAGCAGCCAAGAGTGGCGGGGGAGCTACGAGCAGTACTTC
TRBV3-1/TRBV3-2	TRBJ2-3	.	.	CASSQVGGGADTQYF	TGTGCCAGCAGCCAAGTTGGGGGGGGCGCAGATACGCAGTATTTT
TRBV5-3	TRBJ1-2	TRBD1	.	CARSLADRGIIDGYTF	TGTGCCAGAAGCTTGGCGGACAGGGGAATCATTGATGGCTACACCTTC
TRBV5-4	TRBJ2-1	TRBD1	.	CASSPPGQGLYEQFF	TGTGCCAGCAGCCCCCCGGGACAGGGACTCTATGAGCAGTTCTTC
TRBV7-2	TRBJ2-7	.	.	CASSLYYEQYF	TGTGCCAGCAGTCTCTACTACGAGCAGTACTTC
TRBV5-1	TRBJ2-7	TRBD1	.	CASSPTPGQGSYEQYF	TGCGCCAGCAGTCCTACCCCGGGACAGGGGTCCTACGAGCAGTACTTC
TRBV19	TRBJ1-6	TRBD1	.	CASTLPTGDNSPLHF	TGTGCCAGTACCCTGCCGACAGGGGATAATTCACCCCTCCACTTT
TRBV4-1	TRBJ1-6	.	.	CASSQANRAVAYNSPLHF	TGCGCCAGCAGCCAAGCGAATAGGGCCGTGGCCTATAATTCACCCCTCCACTTT
TRBV6-2/TRBV6-3	TRBJ2-7	.	.	CASSDQSSGVPYEQYF	TGTGCCAGCAGCGACCAGTCATCAGGGGTCCCCTACGAGCAGTACTTC